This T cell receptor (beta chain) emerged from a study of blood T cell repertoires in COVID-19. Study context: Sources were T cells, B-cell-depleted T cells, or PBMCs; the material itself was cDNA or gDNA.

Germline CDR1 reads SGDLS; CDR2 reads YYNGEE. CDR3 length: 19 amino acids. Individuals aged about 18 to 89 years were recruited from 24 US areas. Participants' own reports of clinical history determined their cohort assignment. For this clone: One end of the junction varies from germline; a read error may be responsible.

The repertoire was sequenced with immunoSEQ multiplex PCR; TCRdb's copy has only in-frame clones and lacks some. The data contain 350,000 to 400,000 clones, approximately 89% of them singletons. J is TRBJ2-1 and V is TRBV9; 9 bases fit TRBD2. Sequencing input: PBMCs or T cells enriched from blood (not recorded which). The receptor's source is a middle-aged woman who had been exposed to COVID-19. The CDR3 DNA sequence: TGCGCCCGCCGCGCCGCGGGGGGGGGCGGGATAAGCTCCTACAATGAGCAGTTCTTC. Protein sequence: CARRAAGGGGISSYNEQFF. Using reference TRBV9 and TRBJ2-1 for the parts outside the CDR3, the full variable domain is DSGVTQTPKHLITATGQRVTLRCSPRSGDLSVYWYQQSLDQGLQFLIQYYNGEERAKGNILERFSAQQFPDLHSELNLSSLELGDSALYFCARRAAGGGGISSYNEQFFGPGTRLTVL.